Following are 6 T cell receptor beta chains from one sample sequenced in a study of cytomegalovirus exposure and HLA in healthy donors. The PCR used 60 Vbeta and 13 Jbeta primers. TCRdb keeps only in-frame clones here, not all; method: immunoSEQ multiplex PCR. This table has fewer than 200,000 clones, 60% to 85% appearing once. Sequenced input: PBMCs. These receptors all come from a middle-aged man in good health and CMV-seronegative.

Note on this clone: A junction boundary mismatches the germline segment, possibly from a read error. The chain combines TRBV5-1 with TRBJ2-1, with D uncertain. The CDR3 has 12 residues. The germline CDR1 and CDR2 sequences are SGHRS and YFSETQ. In DNA form, the CDR3 reads TGCGCCAGCAAGGAGCCCCCCAATCAGCAGTTCTTC. It specifies CASKEPPNQQFF.

The rearrangement uses TRBV18 and TRBJ1-2; 8 nucleotides agree with TRBD1. V was clipped by 3 bases and J by 4 bases; unmatched bases: 4. The CDR3 spans 14 residues. Germline values: CDR1 KGHSH, CDR2 LQKENI. CDR3 residues: CASSPQGARYGYTF. In DNA, the CDR3 is TGTGCCAGCTCACCCCAGGGGGCACGCTATGGCTACACCTTC.

A remark on this clone: Compared with germline, one end of the junction differs, possibly owing to a read error. The chain joins TRBV7-9 to TRBJ2-2; a weak D match, TRBD1 (6 bases). This CDR3 is 15 amino acids long. Germline CDR1 is SEHNR and CDR2 is FQNEAQ (reference sequence). The CDR3 loop reads CSSSDRQGFAGELFF. The DNA of the CDR3 is TGTTCCAGCAGCGACAGGCAGGGATTTGCCGGGGAGCTGTTTTTT. The full variable domain, in which reference TRBV7-9 and TRBJ2-2 provide the parts outside the CDR3, is DTGVSQNPRHKITKRGQNVTFRCDPISEHNRLYWYRQTLGQGPEFLTYFQNEAQLEKSRLLSDRFSAERPKGSFSTLEIQRTEQGDSAMYLCSSSDRQGFAGELFFGEGSRLTVL.

The chain carries TRBV9 and TRBJ2-7, with TRBD1 matching over 7 bases. The CDR3 sequence is 15 residues long. Germline lookup yields CDR1 SGDLS and CDR2 YYNGEE. The V gene end was trimmed by 4 bases and the J gene end by 5 bases; junction bases not matched to a gene: 12. Here the CDR3 reads CASSPRRGTDNEQYF. The CDR3 DNA sequence: TGTGCCAGCAGCCCCCGCCGAGGGACAGACAACGAGCAGTACTTC.

The chain carries TRBV5-1 and TRBJ2-1, with TRBD2 matching over 9 bases. This CDR3 region has 17 residues. Germline assignment: CDR1 SGHRS and CDR2 YFSETQ. V trimming: 0 bases; J trimming: 3 bases; junction bases outside the gene matches: 7. The CDR3 DNA sequence: TGCGCCAGCAGCTTGGTTAGTAGCGGGGGCCTCTACAATGAGCAGTTCTTC. Protein product: CASSLVSSGGLYNEQFF.

The J gene is TRBJ1-2, the V gene TRBV30; 9 bases agree with TRBD1. The V segment lost 2 bases and the J segment 2 bases; nucleotides outside the gene matches: 15. Germline V gene lookup returns CDR1 GTSNPN and CDR2 SVGIG (reference sequence). This CDR3 has 18 amino acids. CDR3 protein: CAWSQVRDREGWNYGYTF. CDR3 in DNA: TGTGCCTGGAGTCAAGTCCGGGACAGGGAAGGTTGGAACTATGGCTACACCTTC. Full variable domain (remainder filled in from reference TRBV30 and TRBJ1-2): SQTIHQWPATLVQPVGSPLSLECTVEGTSNPNLYWYRQAAGRGLQLLFYSVGIGQISSEVPQNLSASRPQDRQFILSSKKLLLSDSGFYLCAWSQVRDREGWNYGYTFGSGTRLTVV.